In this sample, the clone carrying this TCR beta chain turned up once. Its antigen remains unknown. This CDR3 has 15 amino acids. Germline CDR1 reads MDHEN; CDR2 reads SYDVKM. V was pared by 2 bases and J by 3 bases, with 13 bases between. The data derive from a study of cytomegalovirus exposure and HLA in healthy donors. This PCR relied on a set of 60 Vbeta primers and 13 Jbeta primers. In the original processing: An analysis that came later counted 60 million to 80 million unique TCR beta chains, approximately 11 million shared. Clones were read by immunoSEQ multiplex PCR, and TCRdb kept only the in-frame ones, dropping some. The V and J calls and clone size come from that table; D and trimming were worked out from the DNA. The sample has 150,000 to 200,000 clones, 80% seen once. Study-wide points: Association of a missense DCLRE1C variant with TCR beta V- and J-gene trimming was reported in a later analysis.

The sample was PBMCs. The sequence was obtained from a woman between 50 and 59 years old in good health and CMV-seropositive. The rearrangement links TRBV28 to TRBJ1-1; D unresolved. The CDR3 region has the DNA TGTGCCAGCAGTTTACGCGTCAGCAGGCACACTGAAGCTTTCTTT. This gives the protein CASSLRVSRHTEAFF.